A single sample gave rise to the 5 T cell receptor beta chains below, sequenced in a study of beta chain features in type 1 diabetes. Study outcomes and limitations: Type 1 diabetes patients had TCRB CDR3s that were shorter (moderately but significantly so) in all four CD4+ subsets.

Since all of the isolated RNA was reverse transcribed, expressed TCRB transcripts were what got sequenced. Profiling relied on immunoSEQ multiplex PCR, and the TCRdb table lists in-frame clones only, not all of them. The sample shows around 690,000 clones, 9.5% to 15% of them seen only once. Their cognate antigens are unknown. Specimen: naive CD4+ T cells from blood. The receptors derive from a young man with type 1 diabetes.

This clone was observed a handful of times. This chain joins TRBV7-9 and TRBJ2-7; weak D call: TRBD2 (6 bases). Trimming cost V 8 bases and J 0 bases, with 8 bases left between them. Germline V gene data show CDR1 as SEHNR and CDR2 as FQNEAQ (reference sequence). The CDR3 sequence is 12 residues long. This CDR3 reads CASRGNSYEQYF. DNA of the CDR3: TGTGCCAGCCGGGGGAACTCCTACGAGCAGTACTTC.

The table lists this clone with a few counts. The chain combines TRBV7-2 with TRBJ2-1; TRBD2 aligns across 11 bases. The CDR3 is 18 amino acids. V dropped 1 base and J dropped 1; count of bases not matched to a gene: 6. Germline CDR1 is SGHTA and CDR2 is FQGNSA. The CDR3 region is CASSLGTSGPFSYNEQFF. Here the CDR3 DNA reads TGTGCCAGCAGCTTAGGGACTAGCGGGCCCTTTTCCTACAATGAGCAGTTCTTC.

The V gene is TRBV11-2, the J gene TRBJ2-2, with a possible D match to TRBD2 (5 bases). This CDR3 has 14 residues. Germline CDR1 and CDR2: SGHAT and FQNNGV. The V end was cut by 2 bases, the J end by 6 bases, with 10 bases between. CDR3 loop: CASSLLGAAGELFF. In DNA, the CDR3 is TGTGCCAGCAGCTTACTCGGAGCGGCCGGGGAGCTGTTTTTT.

Only a few counts were recorded for this clone. The junction does not match germline at one end; this may be a read error. The chain combines TRBV4-3 with TRBJ1-1; D is possibly TRBD1 (5 bases). This CDR3 is 13 amino acids long. Germline-derived CDR1 and CDR2 are LGHNA and YSLEER. The CDR3 DNA is TGCGCCAGCAGCGAGGAAGAGGGGCCAGGGCTTTCTTGG. Encoded protein: CASSEEEGPGLSW.

This chain links TRBV5-1 with TRBJ2-3, with D unresolved. Germline V lookup: CDR1 SGHRS, CDR2 YFSETQ. This CDR3 spans 15 amino acids. V gave up 1 base and J gave up 1 base, with 10 bases separating them. This CDR3 reads CASSLSPLGTDTQYF. As DNA, the CDR3 is TGCGCCAGCAGCTTGTCTCCCCTCGGCACAGATACGCAGTATTTT.